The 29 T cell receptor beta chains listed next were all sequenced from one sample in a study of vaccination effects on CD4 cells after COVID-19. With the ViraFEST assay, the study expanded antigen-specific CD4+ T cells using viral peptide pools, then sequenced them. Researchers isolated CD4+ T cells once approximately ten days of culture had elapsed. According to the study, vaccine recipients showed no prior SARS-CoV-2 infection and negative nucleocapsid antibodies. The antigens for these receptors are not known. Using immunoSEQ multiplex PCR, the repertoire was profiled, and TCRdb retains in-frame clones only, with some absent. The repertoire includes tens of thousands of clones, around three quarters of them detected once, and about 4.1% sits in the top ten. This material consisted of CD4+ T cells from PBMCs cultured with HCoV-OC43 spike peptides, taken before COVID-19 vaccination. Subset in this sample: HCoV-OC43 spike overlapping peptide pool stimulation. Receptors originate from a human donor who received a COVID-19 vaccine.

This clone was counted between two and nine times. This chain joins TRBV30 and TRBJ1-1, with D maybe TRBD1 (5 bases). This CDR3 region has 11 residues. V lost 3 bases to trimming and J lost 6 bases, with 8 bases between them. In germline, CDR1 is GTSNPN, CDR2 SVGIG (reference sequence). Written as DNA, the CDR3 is TGTGCCTGGAGCGGGGGAGCTGAAGCTTTCTTT. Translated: CAWSGGAEAFF.

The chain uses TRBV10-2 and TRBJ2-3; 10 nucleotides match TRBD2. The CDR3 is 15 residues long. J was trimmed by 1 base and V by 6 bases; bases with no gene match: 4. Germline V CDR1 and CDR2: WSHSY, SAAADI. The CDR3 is CASRRSGGGTDTQYF. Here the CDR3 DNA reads TGCGCCAGCAGGAGGAGCGGGGGGGGCACAGATACGCAGTATTTT.

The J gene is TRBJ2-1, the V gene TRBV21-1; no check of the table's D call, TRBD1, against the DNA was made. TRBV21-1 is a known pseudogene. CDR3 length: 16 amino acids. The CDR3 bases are TGTGCCAGCAGCGAAAAAGGGACAGGGGGCTCTTATGAGCAGTTCTTC. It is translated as CASSEKGTGGSYEQFF.

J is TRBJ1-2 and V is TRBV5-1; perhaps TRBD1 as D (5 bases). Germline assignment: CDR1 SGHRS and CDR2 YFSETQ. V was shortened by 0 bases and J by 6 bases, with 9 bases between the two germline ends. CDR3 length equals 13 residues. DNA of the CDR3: TGCGCCAGCAGCTTGGAGGGGCTCGATGGCTACACCTTC. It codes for CASSLEGLDGYTF.

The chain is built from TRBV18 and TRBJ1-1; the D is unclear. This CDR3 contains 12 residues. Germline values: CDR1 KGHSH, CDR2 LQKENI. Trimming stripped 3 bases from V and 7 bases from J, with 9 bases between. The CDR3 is CASSPNGDEAFF. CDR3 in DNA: TGTGCCAGCTCACCCAATGGTGATGAAGCTTTCTTT.

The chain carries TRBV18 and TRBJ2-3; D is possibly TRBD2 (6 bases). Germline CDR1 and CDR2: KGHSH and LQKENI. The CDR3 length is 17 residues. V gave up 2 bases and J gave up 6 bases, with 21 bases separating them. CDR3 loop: CASSPLKGLNFFDTQYF. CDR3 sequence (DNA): TGTGCCAGCTCACCATTAAAGGGACTGAACTTTTTCGATACGCAGTATTTT.

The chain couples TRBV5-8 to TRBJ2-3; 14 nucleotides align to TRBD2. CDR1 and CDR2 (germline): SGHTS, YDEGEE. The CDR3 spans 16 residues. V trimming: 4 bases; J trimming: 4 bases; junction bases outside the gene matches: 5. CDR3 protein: CASSIGTSGGSDTQYF. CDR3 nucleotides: TGTGCCAGCAGCATTGGGACTAGCGGGGGTTCAGATACGCAGTATTTT.

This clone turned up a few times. DNA for the CDR3: TGCAGCGTTGGGGACACTGAAGCTTTCTTT. Protein product: CSVGDTEAFF. The chain has TRBV29-1 and TRBJ1-1, with unresolved D. CDR3 length equals 10 residues. Trimming took off 4 bases at V and 3 bases at J, with 3 bases between the two ends. Germline CDR1 reads SQVTM; CDR2 reads ANQGSEA. Together with reference TRBV29-1 and TRBJ1-1, the CDR3 gives the full variable domain: SAVISQKPSRDICQRGTSLTIQCQVDSQVTMMFWYRQQPGQSLTLIATANQGSEATYESGFVIDKFPISRPNLTFSTLTVSNMSPEDSSIYLCSVGDTEAFFGQGTRLTVV.

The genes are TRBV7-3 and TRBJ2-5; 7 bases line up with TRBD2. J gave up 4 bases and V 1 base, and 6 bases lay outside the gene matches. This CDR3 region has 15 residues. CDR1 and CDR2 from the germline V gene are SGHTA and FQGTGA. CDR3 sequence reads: CASSLMSSGIETQYF. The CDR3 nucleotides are TGTGCCAGCAGCTTAATGTCTAGCGGCATAGAGACCCAGTACTTC.

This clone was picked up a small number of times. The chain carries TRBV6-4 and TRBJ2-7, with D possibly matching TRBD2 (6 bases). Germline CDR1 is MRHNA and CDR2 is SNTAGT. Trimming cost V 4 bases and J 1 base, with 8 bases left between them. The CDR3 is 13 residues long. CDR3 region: CASSGRGSYEQYV. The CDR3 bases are TGTGCCAGCAGTGGGCGGGGATCCTACGAGCAGTACGTC.

The CDR3 region is CASSLNRWNTEAFF. The CDR3 DNA reads TGTGCCAGCAGCTTGAACAGGTGGAACACTGAAGCTTTCTTT. V usage is TRBV7-8 and J usage is TRBJ1-1; perhaps TRBD1 as D (5 bases). V gave up 3 bases and J gave up 1 base, with 9 bases separating them. This CDR3 is 14 amino acids long. The germline V gene encodes CDR1 SGHVS and CDR2 FQNEAQ. The whole variable domain, filled in from reference TRBV7-8 and TRBJ1-1, reads GAGVSQSPRYKVAKRGQDVALRCDPISGHVSLFWYQQALGQGPEFLTYFQNEAQLDKSGLPSDRFFAERPEGSVSTLKIQRTQQEDSAVYLCASSLNRWNTEAFFGQGTRLTVV.

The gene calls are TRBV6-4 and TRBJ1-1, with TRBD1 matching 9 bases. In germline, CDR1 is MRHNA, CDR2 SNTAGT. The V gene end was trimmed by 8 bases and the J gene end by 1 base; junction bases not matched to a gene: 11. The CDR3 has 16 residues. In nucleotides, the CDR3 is TGTGCCAGCCGCGGGACAGGGACGTTTGGGAACACTGAAGCTTTCTTT. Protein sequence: CASRGTGTFGNTEAFF.

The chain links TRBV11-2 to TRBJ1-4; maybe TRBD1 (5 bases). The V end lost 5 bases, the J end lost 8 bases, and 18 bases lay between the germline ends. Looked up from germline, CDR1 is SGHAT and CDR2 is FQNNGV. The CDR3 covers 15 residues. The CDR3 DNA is TGTGCCAGCAGCCCCCCCGCTGCTTCAGGGGAAAAACTGTTTTTT. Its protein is CASSPPAASGEKLFF.

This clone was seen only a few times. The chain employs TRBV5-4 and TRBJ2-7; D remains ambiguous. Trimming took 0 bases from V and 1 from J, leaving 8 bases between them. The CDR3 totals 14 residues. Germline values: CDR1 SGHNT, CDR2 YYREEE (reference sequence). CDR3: CASSLAPESYEQYV. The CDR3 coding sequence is TGTGCCAGCAGCTTGGCACCGGAATCCTACGAGCAGTACGTC.

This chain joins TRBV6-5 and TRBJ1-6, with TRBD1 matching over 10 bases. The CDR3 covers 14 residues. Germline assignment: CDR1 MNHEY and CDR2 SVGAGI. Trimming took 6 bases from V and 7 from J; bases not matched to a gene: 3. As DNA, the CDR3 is TGTGCCAGCAGGCCGGACAGGGGGAATTCACCCCTCCACTTT. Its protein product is CASRPDRGNSPLHF.

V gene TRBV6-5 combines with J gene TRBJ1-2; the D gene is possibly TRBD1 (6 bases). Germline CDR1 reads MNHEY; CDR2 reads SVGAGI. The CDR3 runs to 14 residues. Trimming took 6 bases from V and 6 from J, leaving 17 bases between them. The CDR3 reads CASRPLQGRDGYTF. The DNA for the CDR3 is TGTGCCAGCAGACCCTTACAGGGTAGAGATGGCTACACCTTC.

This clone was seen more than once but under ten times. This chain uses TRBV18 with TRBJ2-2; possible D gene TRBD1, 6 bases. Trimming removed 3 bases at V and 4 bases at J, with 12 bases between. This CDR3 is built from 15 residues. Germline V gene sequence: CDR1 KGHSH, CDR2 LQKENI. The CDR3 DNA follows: TGTGCCAGCTCACCTCCAGGGGACGGCACCGGGGAGCTGTTTTTT. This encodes CASSPPGDGTGELFF.

The CDR3 DNA reads as TGTGCCAGCAGCTTAGCGGAGGGCTTAGCGGGGGGGCCGAATACGCAGTATTTT. Translated, it gives CASSLAEGLAGGPNTQYF. The rearrangement links TRBV7-2 to TRBJ2-3; 11 bases line up with TRBD2. Germline V lookup: CDR1 SGHTA, CDR2 FQGNSA. The length of the CDR3 is 18 residues. After removal of 0 bases from V and 7 bases from J, the junction contained 12 bases not matched to a gene.

CDR3 sequence: CASSPQVPGGSITDTQYF. Written as DNA, the CDR3 is TGTGCCAGCTCACCACAAGTACCCGGGGGGTCGATCACAGATACGCAGTATTTT. The rearrangement links TRBV18 to TRBJ2-3; 7 bases are a match to TRBD2. After removal of 1 base from V and 2 bases from J, the junction contained 12 bases not matched to a gene. Germline CDR1 reads KGHSH; CDR2 reads LQKENI. The CDR3 totals 18 residues.

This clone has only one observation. The DNA for the CDR3 is TGTGCCAGCAGTGAGGGGACAGTTCATCAGCCCCAGCATTTT. It encodes CASSEGTVHQPQHF. The J gene is TRBJ1-5, the V gene TRBV2; 7 bases line up with TRBD1. The CDR3 extends over 14 amino acids. Germline loops: CDR1 SNHLY, CDR2 FYNNEI. Trimming cost V 3 bases and J 5 bases; bases outside gene matches: 4.

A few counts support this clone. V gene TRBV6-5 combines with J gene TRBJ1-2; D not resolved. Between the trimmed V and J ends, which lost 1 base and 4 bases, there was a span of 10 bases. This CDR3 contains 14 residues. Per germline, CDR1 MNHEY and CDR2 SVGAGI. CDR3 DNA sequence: TGTGCCAGCAGTTACTTTTCGGCTGGCTATGGCTACACCTTC. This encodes CASSYFSAGYGYTF.

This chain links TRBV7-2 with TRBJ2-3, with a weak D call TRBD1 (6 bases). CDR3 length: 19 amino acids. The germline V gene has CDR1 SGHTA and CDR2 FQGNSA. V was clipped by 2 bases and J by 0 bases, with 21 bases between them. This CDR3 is CASSLTPPHRDTSTDTQYF. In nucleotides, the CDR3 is TGTGCCAGCAGCTTAACCCCCCCTCACAGGGATACTAGCACAGATACGCAGTATTTT.

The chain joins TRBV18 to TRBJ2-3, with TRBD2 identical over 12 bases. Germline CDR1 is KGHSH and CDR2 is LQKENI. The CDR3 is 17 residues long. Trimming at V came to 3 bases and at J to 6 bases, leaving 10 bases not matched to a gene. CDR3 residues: CASSPKPSGGAVDTQYF. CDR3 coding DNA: TGTGCCAGCTCACCGAAGCCTAGCGGGGGGGCCGTGGATACGCAGTATTTT.

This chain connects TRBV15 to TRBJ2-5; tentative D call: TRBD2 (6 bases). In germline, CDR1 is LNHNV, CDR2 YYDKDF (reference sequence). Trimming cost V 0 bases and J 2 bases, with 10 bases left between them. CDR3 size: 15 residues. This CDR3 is CATSRDRGNQETQYF. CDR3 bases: TGTGCCACCAGCAGAGATCGGGGGAATCAAGAGACCCAGTACTTC. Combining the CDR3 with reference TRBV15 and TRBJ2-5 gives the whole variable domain DAMVIQNPRYQVTQFGKPVTLSCSQTLNHNVMYWYQQKSSQAPKLLFHYYDKDFNNEADTPDNFQSRRPNTSFCFLDIRSPGLGDTAMYLCATSRDRGNQETQYFGPGTRLLVL.

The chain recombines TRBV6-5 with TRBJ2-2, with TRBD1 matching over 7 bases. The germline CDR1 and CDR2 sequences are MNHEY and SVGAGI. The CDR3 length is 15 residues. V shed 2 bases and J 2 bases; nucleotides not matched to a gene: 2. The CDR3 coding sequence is TGTGCCAGCAGTTACAGGGGGCGAAACACCGGGGAGCTGTTTTTT. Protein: CASSYRGRNTGELFF.

CDR3 amino acids: CARSNPPRCSYEQYV. CDR3 DNA sequence: TGTGCCAGAAGCAATCCACCCCGTTGTAGCTACGAGCAGTACGTC. This chain joins TRBV5-3 and TRBJ2-7; D call uncertain. TRBV5-3 is assigned to the ORF class and has an uncertain function. Trimming cost V 4 bases and J 3 bases, with 17 bases left between them. The CDR3 has 15 amino acids.

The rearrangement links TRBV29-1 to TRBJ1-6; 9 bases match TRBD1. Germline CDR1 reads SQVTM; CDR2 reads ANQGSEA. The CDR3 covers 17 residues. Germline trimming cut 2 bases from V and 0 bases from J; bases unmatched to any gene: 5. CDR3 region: CSVETGGSSSYNSPLHF. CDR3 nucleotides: TGCAGCGTTGAAACAGGGGGCTCTAGCTCCTATAATTCACCCCTCCACTTT.

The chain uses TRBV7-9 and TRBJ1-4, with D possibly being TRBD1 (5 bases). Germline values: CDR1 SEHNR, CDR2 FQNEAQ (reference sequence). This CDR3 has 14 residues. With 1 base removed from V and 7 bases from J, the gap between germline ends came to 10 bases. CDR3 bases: TGTGCCAGCAGCTTAGGTGGGGGGGTTGAAAAACTGTTTTTT. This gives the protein CASSLGGGVEKLFF.

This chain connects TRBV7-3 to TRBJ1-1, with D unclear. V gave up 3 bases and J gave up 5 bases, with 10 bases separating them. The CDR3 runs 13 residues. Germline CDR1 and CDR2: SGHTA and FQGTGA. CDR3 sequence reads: CASSLSRETEAFF. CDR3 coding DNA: TGTGCCAGCAGCTTGTCAAGGGAGACTGAAGCTTTCTTT. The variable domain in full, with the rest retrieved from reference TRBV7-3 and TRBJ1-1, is GAGVSQTPSNKVTEKGKYVELRCDPISGHTALYWYRQSLGQGPEFLIYFQGTGAADDSGLPNDRFFAVRPEGSVSTLKIQRTERGDSAVYLCASSLSRETEAFFGQGTRLTVV.